This T cell receptor (beta chain) was found in a study of T cell responses to AZD1222 COVID-19 vaccine. CDR3 size: 17 residues. Germline-derived CDR1 and CDR2 are SGDLS and YYNGEE. V lost 3 bases, J lost 4 bases, and 10 bases stayed unmatched. A note on this clone: As yet, its antigen is unknown.

Study-level findings and limits: The donor group comprised mostly white British people and more females; the analysis possibly underestimated clonal diversity.

Some clones are missing from TCRdb's copy, which holds only in-frame ones; the method was immunoSEQ multiplex PCR. This sample yields 150,000 to 200,000 clones, of which under 95% are seen a single time; under 1.2% belongs to the top ten. The sequence derives from an adult who received the AZD1222 COVID-19 vaccine. The input for sequencing was peripheral blood, taken 28 days after the second AZD1222 dose. V gene TRBV9 combines with J gene TRBJ1-1; 12 bases line up with TRBD1. Here the CDR3 reads CASSGVPGQGASTEAFF. CDR3 DNA: TGTGCCAGCAGCGGTGTCCCGGGACAGGGGGCGAGCACTGAAGCTTTCTTT. The full variable domain, in which reference TRBV9 and TRBJ1-1 provide the parts outside the CDR3, is DSGVTQTPKHLITATGQRVTLRCSPRSGDLSVYWYQQSLDQGLQFLIQYYNGEERAKGNILERFSAQQFPDLHSELNLSSLELGDSALYFCASSGVPGQGASTEAFFGQGTRLTVV.